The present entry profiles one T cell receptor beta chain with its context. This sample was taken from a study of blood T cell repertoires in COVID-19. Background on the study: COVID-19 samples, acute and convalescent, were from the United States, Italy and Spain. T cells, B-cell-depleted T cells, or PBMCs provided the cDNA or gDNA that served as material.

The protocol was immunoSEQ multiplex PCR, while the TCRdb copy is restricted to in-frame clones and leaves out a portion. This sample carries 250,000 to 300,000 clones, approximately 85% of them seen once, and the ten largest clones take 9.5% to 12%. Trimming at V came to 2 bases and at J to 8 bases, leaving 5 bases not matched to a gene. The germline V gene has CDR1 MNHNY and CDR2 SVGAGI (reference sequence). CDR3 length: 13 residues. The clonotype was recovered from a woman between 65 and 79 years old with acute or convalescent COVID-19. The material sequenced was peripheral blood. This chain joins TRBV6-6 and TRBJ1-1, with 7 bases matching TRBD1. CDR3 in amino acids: CASSYDREAEAFF. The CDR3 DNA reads TGTGCCAGCAGTTACGACAGGGAGGCCGAAGCTTTCTTT.